This TCR beta chain was recorded in a study of blood T cell repertoires in COVID-19. Study details: Spain, Italy and the United States supplied samples that represented acute and convalescent COVID-19. The analysed material was cDNA or gDNA that came from T cells, B-cell-depleted T cells, or PBMCs.

Germline CDR1 reads MNHEY; CDR2 reads SVGEGT. V lost 5 bases to trimming and J lost 8 bases; unmatched junction nucleotides: 8. The CDR3 extends over 14 amino acids. In the original processing: Reference gene primer amplification gave estimated nucleated cell counts. Assay: immunoSEQ multiplex PCR; the TCRdb copy retains only in-frame clones and omits some. V, J and clone size are taken as reported in that table, and D and trimming were inferred from the DNA itself. The sample consists of about 280,000 clones, about 83% of them appearing once. Sequenced sample: peripheral blood. This receptor was taken from a woman between 45 and 60 years old who had recovered from COVID-19. The rearrangement links TRBV6-2 or TRBV6-3 to TRBJ2-4; TRBD1 matches at 8 bases. Here the CDR3 reads CASSHRARGHIQYF. DNA for the CDR3: TGTGCCAGCAGTCACCGGGCCAGGGGGCACATTCAGTACTTC.